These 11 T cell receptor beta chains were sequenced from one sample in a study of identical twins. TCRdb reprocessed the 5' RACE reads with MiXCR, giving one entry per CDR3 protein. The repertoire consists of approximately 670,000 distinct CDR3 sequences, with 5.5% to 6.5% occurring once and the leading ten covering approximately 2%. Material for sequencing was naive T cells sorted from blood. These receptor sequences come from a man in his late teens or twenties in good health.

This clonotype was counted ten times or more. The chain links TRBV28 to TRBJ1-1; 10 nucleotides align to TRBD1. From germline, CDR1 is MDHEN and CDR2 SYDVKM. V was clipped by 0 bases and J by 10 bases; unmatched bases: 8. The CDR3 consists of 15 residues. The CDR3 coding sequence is TGTGCCAGCAGTTTATGGCGACAGGGGGCGAAAAGAGCTTTCTTT. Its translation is CASSLWRQGAKRAFF.

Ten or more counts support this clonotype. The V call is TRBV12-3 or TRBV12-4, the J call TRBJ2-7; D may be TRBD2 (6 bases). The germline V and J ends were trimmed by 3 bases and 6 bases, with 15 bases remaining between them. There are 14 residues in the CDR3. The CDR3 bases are TGTGCCAGCAGTTTGGGGAGGCTGGTCGGCGAGCAGTACTTC. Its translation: CASSLGRLVGEQYF.

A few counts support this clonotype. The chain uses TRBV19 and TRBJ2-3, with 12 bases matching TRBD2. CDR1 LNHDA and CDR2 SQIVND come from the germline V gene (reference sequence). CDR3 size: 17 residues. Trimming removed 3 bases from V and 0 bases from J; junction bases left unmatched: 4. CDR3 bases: TGTGCCAGTAGTATGAGGACTAGCGGGGCTAGCACAGATACGCAGTATTTT. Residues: CASSMRTSGASTDTQYF.

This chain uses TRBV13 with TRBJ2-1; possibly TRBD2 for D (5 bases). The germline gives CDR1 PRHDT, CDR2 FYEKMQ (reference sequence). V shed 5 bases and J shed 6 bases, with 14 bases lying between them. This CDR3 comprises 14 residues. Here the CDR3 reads CASSPMRASNEQFF. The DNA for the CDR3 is TGTGCCAGCAGCCCTATGAGGGCGTCCAATGAGCAGTTCTTC.

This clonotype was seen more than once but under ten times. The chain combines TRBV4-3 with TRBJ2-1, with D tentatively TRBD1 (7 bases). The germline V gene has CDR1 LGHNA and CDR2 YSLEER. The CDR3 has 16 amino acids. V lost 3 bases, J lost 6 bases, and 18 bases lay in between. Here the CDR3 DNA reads TGCGCCAGCAGCCAGGGTGGAAGGGGGCGGGGCAATGAGCAGTTCTTC. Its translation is CASSQGGRGRGNEQFF.

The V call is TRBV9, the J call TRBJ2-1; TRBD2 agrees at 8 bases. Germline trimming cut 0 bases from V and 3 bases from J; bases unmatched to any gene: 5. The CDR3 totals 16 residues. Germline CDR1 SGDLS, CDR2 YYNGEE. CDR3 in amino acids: CASSVAPSGSYNEQFF. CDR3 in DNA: TGTGCCAGCAGCGTAGCCCCGAGCGGGAGCTACAATGAGCAGTTCTTC.

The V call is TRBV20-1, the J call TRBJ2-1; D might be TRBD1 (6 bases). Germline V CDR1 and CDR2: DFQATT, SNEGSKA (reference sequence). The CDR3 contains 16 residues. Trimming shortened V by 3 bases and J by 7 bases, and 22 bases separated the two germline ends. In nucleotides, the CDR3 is TGCAGTGCTAGCTTGGTTGTGGGGGTAGGGGGTAATGAGCAGTTCTTC. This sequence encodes CSASLVVGVGGNEQFF.

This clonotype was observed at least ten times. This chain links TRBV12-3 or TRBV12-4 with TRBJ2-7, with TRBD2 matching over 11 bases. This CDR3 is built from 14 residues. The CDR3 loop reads CATSPTSGTYEQYF. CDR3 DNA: TGTGCGACTTCCCCGACTAGCGGGACCTACGAGCAGTACTTC.

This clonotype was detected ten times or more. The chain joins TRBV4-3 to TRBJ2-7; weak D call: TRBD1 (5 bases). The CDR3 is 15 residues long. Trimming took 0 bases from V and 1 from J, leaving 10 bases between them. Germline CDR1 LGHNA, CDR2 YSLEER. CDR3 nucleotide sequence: TGCGCCAGCAGCCAAGACCATGGACATTCCTACGAGCAGTACTTC. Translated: CASSQDHGHSYEQYF.

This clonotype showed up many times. The CDR3 region has the DNA TGTGCCAGCAGCGAACAGGAATATGGCTACACCTTC. The encoded protein is CASSEQEYGYTF. This chain connects TRBV12-3 or TRBV12-4 to TRBJ1-2; D is perhaps TRBD1 (5 bases). This CDR3 is 12 amino acids long. V was clipped by 6 bases and J by 5 bases, with 10 bases between them.

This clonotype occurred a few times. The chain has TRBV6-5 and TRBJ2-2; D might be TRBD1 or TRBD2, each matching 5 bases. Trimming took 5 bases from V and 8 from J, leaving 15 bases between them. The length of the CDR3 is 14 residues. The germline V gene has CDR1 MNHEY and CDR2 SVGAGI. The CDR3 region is CASSILRGTGELFF. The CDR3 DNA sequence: TGTGCCAGCAGTATACTCCGGGGCACAGGGGAGCTGTTTTTT.